What follows are 14 T cell receptor beta chains derived from one specimen sequenced in a study of T cells after posttransplantation cyclophosphamide. Cyclophosphamide on days +3 and +4 followed busulfan-fludarabine conditioning and a marrow graft. Data came from immunoSEQ multiplex PCR; TCRdb stores just in-frame clones and leaves some out. The repertoire consists of about 4,300 clones, with over 65% occurring once and the leading ten covering roughly a third. Here the sequenced sample was PBMCs, taken after allogeneic stem cell transplant with posttransplant cyclophosphamide. These receptors originate from a male patient between 40 and 50 years old who received an allogeneic stem cell transplant from a related donor, was CMV-positive, and had acute and chronic GVHD. Some T cells may be transferred from the graft donor.

The chain links TRBV7-3 to TRBJ2-5; D gene ambiguous. Germline assignment: CDR1 SGHTA and CDR2 FQGTGA. Trimming removed 5 bases at V and 3 bases at J, with 10 bases between. The CDR3 covers 13 residues. CDR3 region: CASSRYIKETQYF. For the CDR3, the DNA is TGTGCCAGCAGCCGTTACATTAAAGAGACCCAGTACTTC.

In this sample, this clone turned up a few times. J is TRBJ2-5 and V is TRBV7-6; TRBD1 might be the D (5 bases). The length of the CDR3 is 15 residues. Germline-derived CDR1 and CDR2 are SGHVS and FNYEAQ. V was pared by 1 base and J by 7 bases, with 16 bases between. Written as DNA, the CDR3 is TGTGCCAGCAGCTTAGTTGAGTGGACAAGGGGGACCCAGTACTTC. It is translated as CASSLVEWTRGTQYF.

The chain couples TRBV30 to TRBJ1-2, with a possible D match to TRBD1 (5 bases). Per the germline V gene, CDR1 is GTSNPN and CDR2 is SVGIG (reference sequence). There are 15 residues in the CDR3. V was trimmed by 4 bases and J by 2 bases, leaving 17 bases between them. The CDR3 sequence is CAWNGQGLVNYGYTF. CDR3 DNA sequence: TGTGCCTGGAACGGGCAGGGCCTCGTAAACTATGGCTACACCTTC.

The chain couples TRBV4-1 to TRBJ2-5, with 7 nucleotides matching TRBD1. This CDR3 contains 17 residues. Per germline, CDR1 MGHRA and CDR2 YSYEKL. V lost 0 bases and J lost 0; bases outside the gene matches: 7. The CDR3 nucleotides are TGCGCCAGCAGCCAAGAGTGGGGGACAGAGGACCAAGAGACCCAGTACTTC. Its protein is CASSQEWGTEDQETQYF.

This clone was seen just once. The rearrangement joins TRBV28 to TRBJ1-1; TRBD1 might be the D (5 bases). V was cut by 4 bases and J by 0 bases, with 18 bases left in between. Germline loops: CDR1 MDHEN, CDR2 SYDVKM. The CDR3 has 17 amino acids. The CDR3 is CASSYLGRGRMNTEAFF. For the CDR3, the DNA is TGTGCCAGCAGTTACCTGGGGAGGGGCCGCATGAACACTGAAGCTTTCTTT.

Only a few counts were recorded for this clone. This chain uses TRBV5-1 with TRBJ1-4; TRBD1 matches 10 bases. The CDR3 spans 15 residues. CDR1 and CDR2 from the germline V gene are SGHRS and YFSETQ. Losses at the gene ends were 1 base for V and 7 bases for J; bases not matched to a gene: 4. CDR3 sequence reads: CASSLTGTGVEKLFF. CDR3 bases: TGCGCCAGCAGCTTGACCGGGACAGGGGTTGAAAAACTGTTTTTT. Full variable domain (remainder filled in from reference TRBV5-1 and TRBJ1-4): KAGVTQTPRYLIKTRGQQVTLSCSPISGHRSVSWYQQTPGQGLQFLFEYFSETQRNKGNFPGRFSGRQFSNSRSEMNVSTLELGDSALYLCASSLTGTGVEKLFFGSGTQLSVL.

The chain combines TRBV7-2 with TRBJ1-1; 10 bases align to TRBD1. Per germline, CDR1 SGHTA and CDR2 FQGNSA. CDR3 length equals 15 residues. J gave up 5 bases and V 5 bases, and 8 bases lay outside the gene matches. Written as DNA, the CDR3 is TGTGCCAGCAGCCGAAGGGACAGGGGAACAACTGAAGCTTTCTTT. It specifies CASSRRDRGTTEAFF.

The chain joins TRBV4-1 to TRBJ1-2; D remains ambiguous. Germline-derived CDR1 and CDR2 are MGHRA and YSYEKL. This CDR3 comprises 15 residues. Trimming removed 0 bases from V and 0 bases from J, with 8 bases in between. The CDR3 DNA reads TGCGCCAGCAGCCAAGAGGACGGGACTAACTATGGCTACACCTTC. Its protein is CASSQEDGTNYGYTF.

This clone appeared a few times. This rearrangement joins TRBV14 to TRBJ2-5; D possibly corresponds to TRBD2 (6 bases). Germline CDR1 reads SGHDN; CDR2 reads FVKESK. The CDR3 consists of 14 residues. The V end was cut by 1 base, the J end by 5 bases, with 11 bases between. In DNA, the CDR3 is TGTGCCAGCAGCCAAGGATGGGGGGTTGAGACCCAGTACTTC. The encoded protein is CASSQGWGVETQYF.

The V gene is TRBV6-4, the J gene TRBJ1-5; TRBD1 aligns across 8 bases. Trimming at V came to 3 bases and at J to 6 bases, leaving 13 bases not matched to a gene. The CDR3 spans 17 residues. Germline-derived CDR1 and CDR2 are MRHNA and SNTAGT. CDR3 nucleotide sequence: TGTGCCAGCAGTGATAAACTCCGGGACAGGTTGTGTCAGCCCCAGCATTTT. Amino acid sequence: CASSDKLRDRLCQPQHF.

The gene calls are TRBV27 and TRBJ2-1; tentative D call: TRBD1 (6 bases). V lost 5 bases, J lost 2 bases, and 16 bases lay in between. Germline V gives CDR1 MNHEY, CDR2 SMNVEV (reference sequence). CDR3 length equals 16 residues. CDR3 nucleotide sequence: TGTGCCAGCAGTCCCTCCACAGGGATCCCCTACAATGAGCAGTTCTTC. It yields the protein CASSPSTGIPYNEQFF.

The chain joins TRBV21-1 to TRBJ2-2; TRBD2, the table's D call, lacks a check against the DNA. TRBV21-1 is reported as a pseudogene. The CDR3 has 14 amino acids. The CDR3 spells CAAPRGSPPGELFF. CDR3 nucleotides: TGTGCCGCCCCTCGGGGGTCCCCCCCCGGGGAGCTGTTTTTT.

This sequence joins TRBV5-1 and TRBJ1-6; D possibly corresponds to TRBD1 (6 bases). This CDR3 spans 14 amino acids. Germline-derived CDR1 and CDR2 are SGHRS and YFSETQ. The V gene lost 0 bases and the J gene lost 7 bases, with 8 bases spanning the gap. The DNA for the CDR3 is TGCGCCAGCAGCTTGGAAAGGGGGAATTCACCCCTCCACTTT. Translation: CASSLERGNSPLHF. Together with reference TRBV5-1 and TRBJ1-6, the CDR3 gives the full variable domain: KAGVTQTPRYLIKTRGQQVTLSCSPISGHRSVSWYQQTPGQGLQFLFEYFSETQRNKGNFPGRFSGRQFSNSRSEMNVSTLELGDSALYLCASSLERGNSPLHFGNGTRLTVT.

This rearrangement joins TRBV6-5 to TRBJ1-2; 12 bases are a match to TRBD1. This CDR3 has 14 amino acids. Germline CDR1 MNHEY, CDR2 SVGAGI. The J segment lost 6 bases and the V segment lost 7 bases, leaving 6 bases of the junction unmatched. CDR3 in DNA: TGTGCCAGCATGCTGGGACAGGGGGCAAATGGCTACACCTTC. The encoded protein is CASMLGQGANGYTF.